This paragraph reports one T cell receptor beta chain. No antigen is known for it. Clones were sequenced by immunoSEQ multiplex PCR, and TCRdb holds only the in-frame ones, with some missing. The sample has more than 25,000 clones, more than 90% seen once. The data were taken from a study of graft-versus-host responses after intestinal transplantation. The overall study: Recipients obtained multivisceral, liver-intestinal, or isolated intestinal transplants. Anti-thymocyte globulin was used for induction in all recipients, who then took tacrolimus and steroids for two to four years. General study points: HvG clone declines early post-transplant were associated with peak circulating GvH levels. GvH clones detected in recipient marrow included some appearing first in ileum or blood.

Trimming took 3 bases from V and 9 from J, leaving 18 bases between them. CDR3 length: 15 residues. Germline V gives CDR1 GTSNPN, CDR2 SVGIG (reference sequence). This chain links TRBV30 with TRBJ1-6; D gene uncertain. The sample in question was PBMCs, obtained nearly 31 days after intestinal transplant. The clonotype was recovered from a human patient who received an intestinal transplant, so some T cells may come from the graft donor. The CDR3 coding sequence is TGTGCCTGGAGGCTACCGGGCCCAACCGGTTCACCCCTCCACTTT. The encoded protein is CAWRLPGPTGSPLHF. The full variable domain, in which reference TRBV30 and TRBJ1-6 provide the parts outside the CDR3, is SQTIHQWPATLVQPVGSPLSLECTVEGTSNPNLYWYRQAAGRGLQLLFYSVGIGQISSEVPQNLSASRPQDRQFILSSKKLLLSDSGFYLCAWRLPGPTGSPLHFGNGTRLTVT.